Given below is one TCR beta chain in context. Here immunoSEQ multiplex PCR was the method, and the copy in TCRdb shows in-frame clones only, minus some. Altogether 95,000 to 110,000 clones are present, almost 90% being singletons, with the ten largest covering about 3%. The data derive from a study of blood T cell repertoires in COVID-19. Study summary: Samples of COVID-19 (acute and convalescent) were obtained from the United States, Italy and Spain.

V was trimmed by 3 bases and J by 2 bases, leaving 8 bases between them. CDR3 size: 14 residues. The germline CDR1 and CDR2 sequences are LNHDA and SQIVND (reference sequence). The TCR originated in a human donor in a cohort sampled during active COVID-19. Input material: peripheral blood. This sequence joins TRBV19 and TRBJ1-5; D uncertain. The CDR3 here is CASSMLGGNQPQHF. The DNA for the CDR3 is TGTGCCAGTAGTATGTTGGGAGGCAATCAGCCCCAGCATTTT.